This passage covers 30 T cell receptor beta chains from one sample sequenced in a study of cytomegalovirus exposure and HLA in healthy donors. PCR was performed using 60 Vbeta and 13 Jbeta primers. Sequencing was performed with immunoSEQ multiplex PCR; in TCRdb, only in-frame clones are kept and a portion is missing. The sample records about 59,000 clones, 80% being singletons. The source material was PBMCs. The receptors come from a woman in her 40s in good health and CMV-seronegative.

The chain links TRBV7-8 to TRBJ1-1, with unresolved D. The V and J ends lost 4 bases and 1 base respectively, with 16 bases between them. The CDR3 contains 16 residues. Germline CDR1 is SGHVS and CDR2 is FQNEAQ. CDR3 nucleotides: TGTGCCAGCAGCTCTCCCCGGTCAGCGGCGAACACTGAAGCTTTCTTT. This codes for CASSSPRSAANTEAFF.

The chain is built from TRBV9 and TRBJ2-1; D gene ambiguous. The CDR3 has 14 amino acids. V was trimmed by 0 bases and J by 5 bases, leaving 9 bases between them. The V gene's germline CDR1 is SGDLS and CDR2 YYNGEE. The CDR3 region has the DNA TGTGCCAGCAGCGTAGTCAGCAGGAACAATGAGCAGTTCTTC. It translates to CASSVVSRNNEQFF.

The gene calls are TRBV6-9 and TRBJ1-5, with TRBD1 matching 7 bases. The CDR3 is 19 residues long. Per germline, CDR1 MNHGY and CDR2 SVAAGI. V trimming: 3 bases; J trimming: 0 bases; junction bases outside the gene matches: 14. Here the CDR3 reads CASSYPIATTGLSNQPQHF. In DNA form, the CDR3 reads TGTGCCAGCAGTTACCCAATCGCGACGACAGGGCTTAGCAATCAGCCCCAGCATTTT.

This chain links TRBV27 with TRBJ1-3, with D possibly being TRBD1 (5 bases). Trimming left V 2 bases short and J 0 bases short, with 20 bases between. Germline V gene lookup returns CDR1 MNHEY and CDR2 SMNVEV (reference sequence). CDR3 length: 19 residues. CDR3 region: CASSLRALQGDFSGNTIYF. The CDR3, as DNA: TGTGCCAGCAGTTTACGGGCACTTCAAGGGGACTTCTCTGGAAACACCATATATTTT.

The rearrangement uses TRBV10-2 and TRBJ1-1; 10 nucleotides align to TRBD1. V was clipped by 6 bases and J by 1 base; unmatched bases: 8. Germline-derived CDR1 and CDR2 are WSHSY and SAAADI. The length of the CDR3 is 16 residues. In nucleotides, the CDR3 is TGCGCCAGCAGCAAAGACAGGGGGCTGGGGAACACTGAAGCTTTCTTT. This encodes CASSKDRGLGNTEAFF.

This chain joins TRBV4-1 and TRBJ2-2; the match to TRBD1 covers 11 bases. Per the germline V gene, CDR1 is MGHRA and CDR2 is YSYEKL. The length of the CDR3 is 14 residues. Losses at the gene ends were 6 bases for V and 6 bases for J; bases not matched to a gene: 3. CDR3 DNA sequence: TGCGCCAGCAGGCCGGGACAGGGGGCCGGGGAGCTGTTTTTT. The encoded protein is CASRPGQGAGELFF.

This clone was detected only once. The V call is TRBV7-6, the J call TRBJ1-2; 7 bases are shared with TRBD1. Germline lookup yields CDR1 SGHVS and CDR2 FNYEAQ. CDR3 length: 18 residues. V lost 1 base, J lost 4 bases, and 15 bases stayed unmatched. CDR3 sequence (DNA): TGTGCCAGCAGCTTAGGGGGAACAGGGGACAGCTCGCCCTATGGCTACACCTTC. Encoded protein: CASSLGGTGDSSPYGYTF.

V gene TRBV5-1 combines with J gene TRBJ1-3; D remains unclear. V lost 4 bases and J 0 bases, leaving 11 bases between the germline ends. This CDR3 is built from 15 residues. CDR1 and CDR2 from the germline V gene are SGHRS and YFSETQ. DNA of the CDR3: TGCGCCAGCAGCCCCTCGACAAGCTCTGGAAACACCATATATTTT. Amino acid sequence: CASSPSTSSGNTIYF.

This clone was seen only a few times. The V and J genes are TRBV5-1 and TRBJ2-1; D is perhaps TRBD2 (6 bases). This CDR3 spans 16 amino acids. Per germline, CDR1 SGHRS and CDR2 YFSETQ. The V and J ends lost 4 bases and 5 bases respectively, with 19 bases between them. CDR3 protein: CASSKRTAGRNNEQFF. CDR3 DNA: TGCGCCAGCAGCAAAAGGACGGCGGGGAGGAACAATGAGCAGTTCTTC.

This chain links TRBV7-2 with TRBJ1-2; D may be TRBD1 (6 bases). Trimming took 1 base from V and 2 from J, leaving 8 bases between them. Germline V gene data show CDR1 as SGHTA and CDR2 as FQGNSA. The CDR3 runs to 14 residues. Here the CDR3 reads CASSLDQGNYGYTF. The CDR3 DNA is TGTGCCAGCAGCTTAGACCAGGGGAACTATGGCTACACCTTC.

This clone was observed a few times. At one end, the junction sequence differs from germline, possibly due to a read error. The chain uses TRBV28 and TRBJ2-7; tentative D call: TRBD1 (5 bases). CDR1 and CDR2 from the germline V gene are MDHEN and SYDVKM. The CDR3 sequence is 12 residues long. CDR3 region: CASSLSQGHRSF. DNA of the CDR3: TGTGCCAGCAGTTTATCGCAGGGCCATCGATCTTTC.

There are a few counts of this clone. CDR3 bases: TGTGCCAGCAGGAGGGGGGGATTGAACACTGAAGCTTTCTTT. Residues: CASRRGGLNTEAFF. The gene calls are TRBV28 and TRBJ1-1, with D possibly being TRBD1 (6 bases). The germline V gene encodes CDR1 MDHEN and CDR2 SYDVKM. The CDR3 is 14 amino acids. Trimming pared 6 bases from V and 0 bases from J, leaving 11 bases between.

The genes are TRBV2 and TRBJ2-6; D is ambiguous. Germline CDR1 and CDR2: SNHLY and FYNNEI. Trimming cost V 4 bases and J 2 bases, with 15 bases left between them. The CDR3 covers 17 residues. The CDR3 here is CASSVRLDSTGANVLTF. CDR3 nucleotides: TGTGCCAGCAGTGTGCGGCTGGATTCGACTGGGGCCAACGTCCTGACTTTC.

The chain links TRBV28 to TRBJ1-5, with 11 bases aligning to TRBD1. CDR1 MDHEN and CDR2 SYDVKM come from the germline V gene. J was trimmed by 3 bases and V by 4 bases; bases with no gene match: 8. The length of the CDR3 is 17 residues. The CDR3 sequence: CASSSGQGAFINQPQHF. The CDR3 region has the DNA TGTGCCAGCAGTTCTGGACAGGGGGCGTTTATCAATCAGCCCCAGCATTTT.

The genes are TRBV2 and TRBJ1-1, with a possible D match to TRBD1 (5 bases). Trimming removed 5 bases from V and 4 bases from J, with 11 bases in between. CDR3 length equals 13 residues. The germline V gene has CDR1 SNHLY and CDR2 FYNNEI. The CDR3 coding sequence is TGTGCCAGCAGTCCTTCCGGGGGCACTGAAGCTTTCTTT. Residues: CASSPSGGTEAFF.

CDR3 region: CSGTVEYEQYF. CDR3 bases: TGCAGCGGCACAGTAGAGTACGAGCAGTACTTC. The genes are TRBV29-1 and TRBJ2-7, with D unresolved. V lost 7 bases and J 4 bases, leaving 11 bases between the germline ends. Germline V gives CDR1 SQVTM, CDR2 ANQGSEA. The CDR3 runs 11 residues.

V and J are TRBV28 and TRBJ1-5, with a weak D call TRBD1 (6 bases). Germline V gene sequence: CDR1 MDHEN, CDR2 SYDVKM. V lost 4 bases and J lost 4, with 11 bases in between. This CDR3 spans 14 amino acids. The CDR3 bases are TGTGCCAGCAGTTCGCTTCAGGGGAATCAGCCCCAGCATTTT. Amino acids: CASSSLQGNQPQHF.

The V call is TRBV6-5, the J call TRBJ1-1; 8 bases map to TRBD1. Germline CDR1 reads MNHEY; CDR2 reads SVGAGI. The CDR3 has 13 residues. The ends lost 6 bases at V and 5 bases at J; junction bases unmatched: 5. In nucleotides, the CDR3 is TGTGCCAGCAGCCAGGGGGCGGGAACTGAAGCTTTCTTT. Translating gives CASSQGAGTEAFF.

This sequence joins TRBV28 and TRBJ2-3; D might be TRBD1 (6 bases). CDR3 length: 13 amino acids. From germline, CDR1 is MDHEN and CDR2 SYDVKM. V gave up 4 bases and J gave up 4 bases, with 9 bases separating them. CDR3 amino acids: CASSYRVADTQYF. The CDR3 DNA is TGTGCCAGCAGTTACAGGGTTGCAGATACGCAGTATTTT.

The chain recombines TRBV28 with TRBJ1-2, with no clear D. Trimming removed 5 bases from V and 4 bases from J, with 14 bases in between. The CDR3 totals 14 residues. Germline CDR1 MDHEN, CDR2 SYDVKM. Written as DNA, the CDR3 is TGTGCCAGCAGTGACCCCGGGAAAACCTATGGCTACACCTTC. This encodes CASSDPGKTYGYTF.

The chain carries TRBV18 and TRBJ2-1, with 10 nucleotides matching TRBD1. CDR1 is KGHSH, CDR2 LQKENI, per germline. There are 14 residues in the CDR3. Germline trimming cut 6 bases from V and 8 bases from J; bases unmatched to any gene: 7. CDR3 DNA: TGTGCCAGCTCCCTCGGGACAGGGGAATATGAGCAGTTCTTC. Translated: CASSLGTGEYEQFF. The whole variable domain, remainder taken from reference TRBV18 and TRBJ2-1, is NAGVMQNPRHLVRRRGQEARLRCSPMKGHSHVYWYRQLPEEGLKFMVYLQKENIIDESGMPKERFSAEFPKEGPSILRIQQVVRGDSAAYFCASSLGTGEYEQFFGPGTRLTVL.

This clone was seen only once. The gene calls are TRBV5-4 and TRBJ2-7; TRBD2 agrees at 9 bases. CDR3 size: 14 residues. The V segment lost 4 bases and the J segment 4 bases; nucleotides outside the gene matches: 6. Looked up from germline, CDR1 is SGHNT and CDR2 is YYREEE (reference sequence). CDR3 in DNA: TGTGCCAGCAGCGCGAGCGGGAGGACGTACGAGCAGTACTTC. Encoded protein: CASSASGRTYEQYF.

This clone was observed a handful of times. The V gene is TRBV11-1, the J gene TRBJ2-7; 8 positions match TRBD1. CDR3 length: 14 amino acids. The V segment lost 3 bases and the J segment 7 bases; nucleotides outside the gene matches: 8. Germline CDR1 and CDR2: SGHAT and FQDESV (reference sequence). The DNA for the CDR3 is TGTGCCAGCAGCTTTGGACAGGGAGCTGGGGAGCAGTACTTC. Protein: CASSFGQGAGEQYF.

The chain uses TRBV4-1 and TRBJ2-1, with 7 bases that match TRBD2. Per the germline V gene, CDR1 is MGHRA and CDR2 is YSYEKL. This CDR3 has 16 amino acids. With V trimmed by 2 bases and J by 4 bases, 8 bases remained unmatched. The CDR3 loop is CASSQRLGGNYNEQFF. As DNA, the CDR3 is TGCGCCAGCAGCCAAAGGTTGGGGGGGAATTACAATGAGCAGTTCTTC.

The gene calls are TRBV27 and TRBJ1-5; 10 nucleotides match TRBD1. CDR1 is MNHEY and CDR2 is SMNVEV in the germline V gene (reference sequence). J lost 9 bases, V lost 5 bases, and 19 bases had no gene match. The CDR3 extends over 18 amino acids. The CDR3 region is CASSVGSTGTGVFLPQHF. The CDR3 nucleotides are TGTGCCAGCAGTGTGGGGAGTACCGGGACAGGGGTGTTTCTGCCCCAGCATTTT.

This clone was found a few times. The rearrangement uses TRBV29-1 and TRBJ2-3, with TRBD2 matching 7 bases. This CDR3 is built from 15 residues. The ends lost 3 bases at V and 1 base at J; junction bases unmatched: 7. Germline CDR1 SQVTM, CDR2 ANQGSEA. Here the CDR3 reads CSVEISGPGTDTQYF. Written as DNA, the CDR3 is TGCAGCGTTGAGATTAGCGGGCCGGGCACAGATACGCAGTATTTT.

The rearrangement links TRBV2 to TRBJ1-2, with D perhaps matching TRBD1 (5 bases). Germline assignment: CDR1 SNHLY and CDR2 FYNNEI. Trimming removed 6 bases from V and 2 bases from J, with 10 bases in between. The CDR3 extends over 13 amino acids. The DNA of the CDR3 is TGTGCCAGCAGCTTGGACACAAACTATGGCTACACCTTC. Translating gives CASSLDTNYGYTF.

The chain recombines TRBV11-2 with TRBJ2-7, with 9 nucleotides matching TRBD2. V dropped 2 bases and J dropped 3; count of bases not matched to a gene: 5. Germline values: CDR1 SGHAT, CDR2 FQNNGV. The CDR3 spans 15 residues. The DNA for the CDR3 is TGTGCCAGCAGCTTAAGACTAGCGGCACACTACGAGCAGTACTTC. Amino acid sequence: CASSLRLAAHYEQYF.

The chain joins TRBV5-8 to TRBJ2-1; D is possibly TRBD2 (6 bases). The V gene's germline CDR1 is SGHTS and CDR2 YDEGEE. V dropped 4 bases and J dropped 9 bases, with 20 bases sitting between them. The CDR3 runs 15 residues. CDR3 DNA sequence: TGTGCCAGCAGCATCCCCGGGACTCAGGCCGGTGAGCAGTTCTTC. Protein sequence: CASSIPGTQAGEQFF.

This chain joins TRBV5-1 and TRBJ1-1; the match to TRBD1 covers 12 bases. This CDR3 is 16 amino acids long. Looked up from germline, CDR1 is SGHRS and CDR2 is YFSETQ. The junction had 5 bases not matched to a gene; V was cut back by 4 bases and J by 1 base. CDR3 region: CASSKGQGASNTEAFF. The CDR3 DNA reads TGCGCCAGCAGCAAGGGACAGGGGGCGTCGAACACTGAAGCTTTCTTT.